The source of this TCR beta chain is a study of T cells expressing NK-cell markers. Study outcomes and limitations: These clonotypes additionally ranked first within the CD3+CD56-NKG2C+ fraction of a handful of donors. For six donors, the dominant NKG2C+ clonotypes made up 1.0-7.0% of their CD8+ T cells.

From its re-call of the 5' RACE reads, TCRdb lists each CDR3 protein once, without DNA. The sample totals 450,000 to 600,000 distinct CDR3 sequences. This CDR3 comprises 13 residues. Looked up from germline, CDR1 is SEHNR and CDR2 is FQNEAQ (reference sequence). Turning to this clonotype: Its specificity is not known.

The sequenced material came from blood T cells: a sorted CD56 or NKG2C T cell subset, CD4+ or CD8+ T cells, or bulk PBMC T cells (not recorded which). This chain links TRBV7-9 with TRBJ2-7. The source is a man younger than 35 in good health. The CDR3 loop reads CASSLDLSLEQYF.